The entry that follows covers one T cell receptor (beta chain) sequence. What it recognizes is unknown. The CDR3 spans 13 residues. Germline loops: CDR1 SGHNT, CDR2 YYREEE (reference sequence). Trimming shortened V by 2 bases and J by 6 bases, and 8 bases separated the two germline ends. These data are taken from a study of OX40 agonist ivuxolimab in advanced cancers. Overall study context: Those enrolled were 82.7% male, with a mean age of about 66 years and ages from roughly 20 to 85. Under the entry rules, prior anti-PD-1, anti-PD-L1 or anti-CTLA-4 therapy was allowed, and about 38% had some.

Overall study findings and caveats: Clonal expansion by week 6 occurred in CD4+ and CD8+ blood T cells (at 0.1 to 3.0 mg/kg).

The table came from immunoSEQ multiplex PCR; TCRdb's copy has only in-frame clones and leaves some out. The sample holds roughly 76,000 clones, approximately 84% seen once. This chain connects TRBV5-4 to TRBJ2-2; the D gene is possibly TRBD1 (5 bases). This sequence originates from an adult with an advanced solid tumor such as melanoma, head and neck, liver or kidney cancer. This specimen was CD4+ or CD8+ T cells sorted from blood, taken in a trial of the OX40 agonist ivuxolimab. Here the CDR3 reads CASSLAGPGELFF. CDR3 DNA: TGTGCCAGCAGCTTAGCAGGGCCCGGGGAGCTGTTTTTT.